The clone carrying this TCR beta chain has a handful of counts. Antigen specificity is unknown. Researchers took RNA transcripts and amplified the TCR beta CDR3 regions from them. HTBI primers were used for first-round RT-PCR of the TCR CDR3. TCRdb redid the calling of the multiplex PCR reads with MiXCR, one entry per CDR3 protein. The table includes nearly 600,000 distinct CDR3 sequences, 14% detected once. CDR1 is SEHNR, CDR2 FQNEAQ, per germline (reference sequence). CDR3 size: 13 residues. Trimming stripped 8 bases from V and 2 bases from J, with 12 bases between. This entry is derived from a study of T cells in Graves' hyperthyroidism and ophthalmopathy. General observations from the study: From stable hyperthyroidism, ophthalmopathy was separated by a 13 V-J model.

Specimen: blood. This receptor was identified in a woman aged 18-29 years with Graves' ophthalmopathy. The chain carries TRBV7-9 and TRBJ1-2; TRBD1 is a possible D gene (5 bases). The CDR3 DNA sequence: TGTGCCAGCTCAGCGGGGGGAAACTATGGCTACACCTTC. This translates into CASSAGGNYGYTF.